This passage covers 32 T cell receptor beta chains from one sample sequenced in a study of human T cells and chemical hapten exposure (dated by TCRdb to the early 2020s). The time point label corresponds to: patch test 1, 2 weeks after DPC sensitization. Reading the label with the study, this specimen's treatment or condition is: therapeutic diphenylcyclopropenone sensitization with weekly scalp DPC. Library preparation was by RACE. Sequencing took place on a NextSeq 500. TCRdb passed the public sequencing reads through fastp at Q25 and MiXCR, retaining productive beta sequences. CDR3 protein sequences are deduplicated, and each keeps its most common genes and DNA. In this sample the table shows roughly 360,000 distinct CDR3 sequences, more than 4.5% of which occur a single time. The ten most abundant clones make up approximately 2.5% of the sample. The starting material was whole blood, obtained in connection with sensitization to the hapten diphenylcyclopropenone (DPC). These receptors were collected from a woman between 45 and 60 years old with alopecia areata. Some clones in this sample may be carry-over from other donors' samples.

The J gene is TRBJ1-2, the V gene TRBV7-9; D call uncertain. Trimming took 0 bases from V and 4 from J, leaving 9 bases between them. The CDR3 covers 14 residues. Germline loops: CDR1 SEHNR, CDR2 FQNEAQ (reference sequence). CDR3 DNA sequence: TGTGCCAGCAGCTTAGCGGCAGGTCTCTATGGCTACACCTTC. This gives the protein CASSLAAGLYGYTF.

In its sample, this clonotype was seen many times. The chain combines TRBV20-1 with TRBJ2-7; D uncertain. V dropped 5 bases and J dropped 3 bases, with 2 bases sitting between them. This CDR3 has 9 amino acids. The germline gives CDR1 DFQATT, CDR2 SNEGSKA (reference sequence). The CDR3 protein is CSADYEQYF. The CDR3 region has the DNA TGCAGTGCTGACTACGAGCAGTACTTC.

This clonotype was counted ten times or more. The chain employs TRBV6-2 or TRBV6-3 and TRBJ2-1; 7 positions agree with TRBD1. The length of the CDR3 is 13 residues. J lost 6 bases, V lost 5 bases, and 4 bases had no gene match. Germline V gene data show CDR1 as MNHEY and CDR2 as SVGEGT. CDR3 sequence reads: CASSTGQSNEQFF. The CDR3 DNA reads TGTGCCAGCAGTACGGGACAGAGCAATGAGCAGTTCTTC.

This clonotype was seen at least ten times. The V call is TRBV2, the J call TRBJ2-7, with D perhaps matching TRBD2 (5 bases). The ends were cut back, 4 bases at V and 0 bases at J, with 7 bases in the middle. The CDR3 consists of 13 residues. Germline loops: CDR1 SNHLY, CDR2 FYNNEI. The CDR3 DNA is TGTGCCAGCAGTGTCGACTACTCCTACGAGCAGTACTTC. Translating it yields CASSVDYSYEQYF.

The chain joins TRBV6-5 to TRBJ1-1; TRBD1 might be the D (5 bases). Trimming stripped 3 bases from V and 1 base from J, with 9 bases between. CDR1 and CDR2 (germline): MNHEY, SVGAGI. The CDR3 runs 14 residues. The CDR3 bases are TGTGCCAGCAGTTATTGGCAGGGGAACACTGAAGCTTTCTTT. Its translation is CASSYWQGNTEAFF.

This clonotype was recorded at least ten times. The chain combines TRBV12-5 with TRBJ2-7; D tentatively reads TRBD1 or TRBD2 (7 bases each). The germline CDR1 and CDR2 sequences are LGHNT and FRNRAP. CDR3 length: 16 amino acids. The germline V and J ends were trimmed by 0 bases and 2 bases, with 14 bases remaining between them. CDR3 nucleotides: TGTGCTAGTGGTTTGGTTCAGGGGGGGGCTGCCTACGAGCAGTACTTC. Its protein is CASGLVQGGAAYEQYF. Combining the CDR3 with reference TRBV12-5 and TRBJ2-7 gives the whole variable domain DARVTQTPRHKVTEMGQEVTMRCQPILGHNTVFWYRQTMMQGLELLAYFRNRAPLDDSGMPKDRFSAEMPDATLATLKIQPSEPRDSAVYFCASGLVQGGAAYEQYFGPGTRLTVT.

The chain links TRBV4-3 to TRBJ1-1; 9 bases are a match to TRBD1. Germline CDR1 and CDR2: LGHNA and YSLEER. V was pared by 1 base and J by 8 bases, with 14 bases of the junction left unmatched. CDR3 length equals 17 residues. CDR3 sequence: CASSQVVTGQGSSEAFF. The CDR3 bases are TGCGCCAGCAGCCAAGTGGTTACCGGACAGGGGTCTTCCGAAGCTTTCTTT.

This clonotype was detected only a few times. V usage is TRBV2 and J usage is TRBJ1-6; maybe TRBD1 (6 bases). Germline lookup yields CDR1 SNHLY and CDR2 FYNNEI. CDR3 length equals 14 residues. Trimming stripped 0 bases from V and 9 bases from J, with 9 bases between. DNA of the CDR3: TGTGCCAGCAGTGAAGCCCCCAGGGGTTCACCCCTCCACTTT. It specifies CASSEAPRGSPLHF.

V and J are TRBV6-1 and TRBJ2-7; the D gene is possibly TRBD1 (5 bases). Trimming pared 5 bases from V and 2 bases from J, leaving 13 bases between. Germline assignment: CDR1 MNHNS and CDR2 SASEGT. The CDR3 runs 14 residues. CDR3 DNA sequence: TGTGCCAGCAGTCGGATCAGGGAACCCTACGAGCAGTACTTC. Amino acids: CASSRIREPYEQYF.

As concerns this clonotype: A much larger clone differs from this one at a single base, so this may be a read error. The chain employs TRBV7-9 and TRBJ1-1; possible D gene TRBD1, 5 bases. Germline V gene sequence: CDR1 SEHNR, CDR2 FQNEAQ (reference sequence). The CDR3 sequence is 15 residues long. Written as DNA, the CDR3 is TGTGCCAGCAGCTTGAGCAGGGCCCAGAACACTGAAGCTTCCTTT. This codes for CASSLSRAQNTEASF.

This chain joins TRBV11-2 and TRBJ1-1; D is unclear. Germline CDR1 SGHAT, CDR2 FQNNGV. Trimming left V 5 bases short and J 5 bases short, with 12 bases between. This CDR3 spans 13 amino acids. The chain's CDR3 is CASSRPGGTEAFF. CDR3 DNA sequence: TGTGCCAGCAGCCGGCCGGGTGGAACTGAAGCTTTCTTT.

This clonotype was seen many times. J is TRBJ1-1 and V is TRBV12-3 or TRBV12-4, with 8 positions matching TRBD1. This CDR3 contains 14 residues. Trimming cost V 5 bases and J 3 bases; bases outside gene matches: 5. The CDR3 region is CASSPDRGDTEAFF. For the CDR3, the DNA is TGTGCCAGCAGTCCCGACAGGGGCGACACTGAAGCTTTCTTT.

This clonotype was detected a few times. The chain recombines TRBV13 with TRBJ2-5; D is tentatively TRBD1 or TRBD2 (5 bases each). V lost 5 bases and J lost 9, with 13 bases in between. This CDR3 contains 12 residues. Germline V gene lookup returns CDR1 PRHDT and CDR2 FYEKMQ (reference sequence). The CDR3 region is CASSVTPGPQYF. CDR3 sequence (DNA): TGTGCCAGCAGCGTAACTCCGGGACCCCAGTACTTC.

This chain joins TRBV20-1 and TRBJ2-4, with TRBD2 matching 11 bases. Germline values: CDR1 DFQATT, CDR2 SNEGSKA (reference sequence). V gave up 3 bases and J gave up 4 bases; unmatched junction bases: 5. The CDR3 has 15 residues. The CDR3 sequence is CSASKLAGEKNIQYF. CDR3 bases: TGCAGTGCTAGTAAACTAGCGGGAGAGAAAAACATTCAGTACTTC.

A word on this clonotype: Being one base from a much bigger clone, this may be a read error. V and J are TRBV29-1 and TRBJ1-2; maybe TRBD1 (5 bases). The CDR3 covers 13 residues. CDR1 SQVTM and CDR2 ANQGSEA come from the germline V gene. CDR3 DNA sequence: TGCAGCGTTTCAGGGTTAGATGGCTATGGCAACACCTTC. Its translation is CSVSGLDGYGNTF.

There are a few counts of this clonotype. CDR3 sequence: CATSRDFSEEAGGPHEQFF. CDR3 DNA sequence: TGTGCCACCAGCAGAGATTTTTCTGAGGAAGCGGGAGGGCCGCATGAGCAGTTCTTC. This chain connects TRBV15 to TRBJ2-1; the match to TRBD2 covers 10 bases. The CDR3 is 19 residues long. Germline trimming cut 0 bases from V and 8 bases from J; bases unmatched to any gene: 16. CDR1 is LNHNV, CDR2 YYDKDF, per germline (reference sequence).

This clonotype was observed a handful of times. The chain uses TRBV14 and TRBJ2-3; no clear D. Germline V gives CDR1 SGHDN, CDR2 FVKESK. This CDR3 region has 14 residues. The V end was cut by 6 bases, the J end by 4 bases, with 14 bases between. This CDR3 reads CASRTSKWADTQYF. The CDR3 bases are TGTGCCAGCAGGACCTCTAAGTGGGCAGATACGCAGTATTTT. Looking up the rest from reference TRBV14 and TRBJ2-3 gives the full variable domain: EAGVTQFPSHSVIEKGQTVTLRCDPISGHDNLYWYRRVMGKEIKFLLHFVKESKQDESGMPNNRFLAERTGGTYSTLKVQPAELEDSGVYFCASRTSKWADTQYFGPGTRLTVL.

Note on this clonotype: A clone one base away is much larger, so this may be a read error. CDR3 in DNA: TGTGCCAGCAGTGAGGAGTCGAGGAATGAGGAGTTCTTC. Translation: CASSEESRNEEFF. The J gene is TRBJ2-1, the V gene TRBV2, with D unresolved. The CDR3 length is 13 residues. Germline CDR1 is SNHLY and CDR2 is FYNNEI.

This clonotype was counted at least ten times. The V gene is TRBV7-2, the J gene TRBJ1-3; TRBD1 agrees at 9 bases. The CDR3 has 17 residues. The germline V gene has CDR1 SGHTA and CDR2 FQGNSA. The trim removed 0 bases at V and 1 base at J, leaving 4 bases unmatched. Here the CDR3 reads CASSLAPGTGSGNTIYF. CDR3 coding DNA: TGTGCCAGCAGCTTAGCCCCCGGGACAGGGTCTGGAAACACCATATATTTT. The complete variable domain, with remaining parts taken from reference TRBV7-2 and TRBJ1-3, reads GAGVSQSPSNKVTEKGKDVELRCDPISGHTALYWYRQSLGQGLEFLIYFQGNSAPDKSGLPSDRFSAERTGGSVSTLTIQRTQQEDSAVYLCASSLAPGTGSGNTIYFGEGSWLTVV.

Many counts were recorded for this clonotype. This chain links TRBV7-2 with TRBJ2-2; 8 positions agree with TRBD2. CDR1 is SGHTA and CDR2 is FQGNSA in the germline V gene. The V and J ends lost 5 bases and 4 bases, in that order; junction bases with no gene match: 9. The CDR3 has 16 residues. DNA for the CDR3: TGTGCCAGCAGCCCCGGAGCGGGAGTAGGCACCGGGGAGCTGTTTTTT. Translated: CASSPGAGVGTGELFF.

The sample holds many counts of this clonotype. The V gene is TRBV29-1, the J gene TRBJ1-4, with TRBD1 identical over 8 bases. Germline CDR1 SQVTM, CDR2 ANQGSEA. This CDR3 contains 12 residues. J lost 8 bases, V lost 6 bases, and 5 bases had no gene match. CDR3 coding DNA: TGCAGCGTAGGGACAGGAGGCGAAAAACTGTTTTTT. Its translation: CSVGTGGEKLFF.

This chain joins TRBV5-4 and TRBJ1-1; possible D gene TRBD1, 5 bases. The germline gives CDR1 SGHNT, CDR2 YYREEE (reference sequence). V lost 4 bases and J 1 base, leaving 11 bases between the germline ends. This CDR3 contains 14 residues. CDR3 nucleotide sequence: TGTGCCAGCAGCCGGGACGGACCGAACACTGAAGCTTTCTTT. Protein: CASSRDGPNTEAFF.

A few counts support this clonotype. The chain carries TRBV9 and TRBJ2-7, with D perhaps TRBD1 (5 bases). The CDR3 has 15 residues. Germline V CDR1 and CDR2: SGDLS, YYNGEE. Trimming pared 0 bases from V and 1 base from J, leaving 11 bases between. The CDR3 DNA is TGTGCCAGCAGCGTAGCGGCAGGGTGGTCCTACGAGCAGTACTTC. Protein sequence: CASSVAAGWSYEQYF.

This clonotype was counted between two and nine times. The J gene is TRBJ2-7, the V gene TRBV5-1; TRBD2 aligns across 11 bases. This CDR3 contains 14 residues. CDR1 SGHRS and CDR2 YFSETQ come from the germline V gene. Trimming removed 4 bases from V and 5 bases from J; junction bases left unmatched: 5. The CDR3 protein is CASSGSGGANEQYF. The CDR3 nucleotides are TGCGCCAGCAGCGGTAGCGGGGGGGCAAACGAGCAGTACTTC.

This clonotype has a handful of counts. The V and J genes are TRBV2 and TRBJ1-1; D is perhaps TRBD1 (5 bases). Trimming stripped 4 bases from V and 13 bases from J, with 13 bases between. Germline V gene sequence: CDR1 SNHLY, CDR2 FYNNEI. CDR3 length: 11 amino acids. In DNA, the CDR3 is TGTGCCAGCAGTGGTGGGGGGGAGGTTTTCTTT. Translated, it gives CASSGGGEVFF.

This clonotype was counted ten times or more. This chain uses TRBV5-1 with TRBJ1-3; D uncertain. The CDR3 is 14 residues long. Germline-derived CDR1 and CDR2 are SGHRS and YFSETQ. V was cut by 0 bases and J by 2 bases, with 6 bases left in between. The CDR3 region has the DNA TGCGCCAGCAGCTTGGGCCAGCCTGGAAACACCATATATTTT. This encodes CASSLGQPGNTIYF.

In this sample, this clonotype turned up many times. V is TRBV5-6 and J is TRBJ2-6; 7 bases align to TRBD1. The CDR3 runs 17 residues. After removal of 1 base from V and 0 bases from J, the junction contained 4 bases not matched to a gene. Germline V gives CDR1 SGHDT, CDR2 YYEEEE. The CDR3 is CASSLTGQVSGANVLTF. The CDR3 nucleotides are TGTGCCAGCAGCTTGACAGGACAGGTCTCTGGGGCCAACGTCCTGACTTTC.

V and J are TRBV29-1 and TRBJ1-5, with D possibly TRBD1 on 6 matching bases. Germline values: CDR1 SQVTM, CDR2 ANQGSEA. V was shortened by 4 bases and J by 4 bases, with 8 bases between the two germline ends. The CDR3 has 12 residues. DNA of the CDR3: TGCAGCGTTGGGGGGCGAAATCAGCCCCAGCATTTT. As protein: CSVGGRNQPQHF.

This clonotype was recorded at least ten times. V gene TRBV24-1 combines with J gene TRBJ2-2; 9 nucleotides line up with TRBD2. The V and J ends lost 3 bases and 4 bases, in that order; junction bases with no gene match: 17. The CDR3 spans 20 residues. Germline CDR1 KGHDR, CDR2 SFDVKD. CDR3 in amino acids: CATSDPPGLAHAGSTGELFF. The CDR3 bases are TGTGCCACCAGTGATCCCCCGGGACTAGCCCACGCGGGGAGCACCGGGGAGCTGTTTTTT.

The chain recombines TRBV14 with TRBJ2-3, with 9 bases fitting TRBD1. Trimming took 7 bases from V and 9 from J; bases not matched to a gene: 20. CDR3 length equals 17 residues. CDR1 and CDR2 from the germline V gene are SGHDN and FVKESK. The CDR3 reads CASKQMPGTGWWNTQYF. CDR3 in DNA: TGTGCCAGCAAACAAATGCCCGGGACAGGGTGGTGGAACACGCAGTATTTT.

This clonotype was counted only a few times. The CDR3 region has the DNA TGTGCCAGTAGCCGGACAGGGGCGAGGGGTGAGCAGTACTTC. It is translated as CASSRTGARGEQYF. The chain couples TRBV19 to TRBJ2-7; 9 bases fit TRBD1. The CDR3 has 14 residues. J gave up 7 bases and V 6 bases, and 10 bases lay outside the gene matches. Germline CDR1 reads LNHDA; CDR2 reads SQIVND (reference sequence).

In its sample, this clonotype was seen a few times. It may be a read error: a sequence one base away is much more abundant. The chain has TRBV6-2 or TRBV6-3 and TRBJ1-3, with D uncertain. Trimming stripped 2 bases from V and 0 bases from J, with 5 bases between. The CDR3 spans 14 residues. The germline V gene has CDR1 MNHEY and CDR2 SVGEGT. This CDR3 reads CASSYDGSGNTIYF. CDR3 in DNA: TGTGCCAGCAGTTACGACGGCTCTGGAAACACCATATATTTT.